A selection of T cell receptor beta chains follows, all from one sample in a study of a mutant IDH1 vaccine in newly diagnosed glioma. Some clones are missing from TCRdb's copy, which holds only in-frame ones; the method was immunoSEQ multiplex PCR. The sample contains tens of thousands of clones, over 70% of which appear only once. The sample consisted of PBMCs, taken from a glioma patient treated with radiotherapy, temozolomide or both. Receptor source: a man under 40 with glioma. CDR3s include the opening cysteine and the closing phenylalanine or tryptophan. Each record gives: clone size, J gene, V gene, D gene, CDR3 length, CDR3 protein, CDR3 DNA. D genes are given only for firm matches. Clone size is stated in some rows and not others, as once, few, many or a class when expanded.

>NA|TRBJ1-2|TRBV7-6|TRBD1|17
CASSLGGDRGLWYGYTF
TGTGCCAGCAGCTTAGGGGGCGACAGGGGGCTATGGTATGGCTACACCTTC
>NA|TRBJ2-1|TRBV5-1|NA|13
CASSTLSSNEQFF
TGCGCCAGCAGCACCCTCTCTTCCAATGAGCAGTTCTTC
>NA|TRBJ2-7|TRBV13|NA|18
CASSNSGGLSTPSYEQYF
TGTGCCAGCAGCAACTCGGGGGGCCTTTCCACTCCTAGTTACGAGCAGTACTTC
>NA|TRBJ2-3|TRBV4-3|NA|17
CASSQVERHGATDTQYF
TGCGCCAGCAGCCAGGTCGAGCGACACGGAGCCACAGATACGCAGTATTTT
>NA|TRBJ1-5|TRBV6-1|NA|15
CASSEFADSNQPQHF
TGTGCCAGCAGTGAATTCGCGGATAGCAATCAGCCCCAGCATTTT
>NA|TRBJ2-1|TRBV6-1|NA|16
CASSELGGLSYNEQFF
TGTGCCAGCAGTGAACTCGGGGGTCTCTCCTACAATGAGCAGTTCTTC
>NA|TRBJ1-1|TRBV28|NA|14
CASSSRGEGSRAFF
TGTGCCAGCAGCTCACGGGGAGAGGGGAGCAGAGCTTTCTTT
>NA|TRBJ2-6|TRBV6-4|TRBD1|16
CASSGTGGAGANVLTF
TGTGCCAGCAGTGGGACAGGGGGCGCTGGGGCCAACGTCCTGACTTTC
>once|TRBJ1-1|TRBV9|NA|14
CASSAGRLVTEAFF
TGTGCCAGCAGCGCGGGACGGTTGGTCACTGAAGCTTTCTTT
>NA|TRBJ2-1|TRBV29-1|NA|12
CSVEGLSNEQFF
TGCAGCGTTGAAGGGCTGTCGAATGAGCAGTTCTTC
>few|TRBJ1-5|TRBV19|NA|12
CASSIANQPQHF
TGTGCCAGTAGTATAGCAAATCAGCCCCAGCATTTT
>NA|TRBJ1-5|TRBV6-6|NA|14
CASRSQDINQPQHF
TGTGCCAGCAGATCACAGGACATCAATCAGCCCCAGCATTTT
>NA|TRBJ1-5|TRBV7-2|NA|15
CASSLGAGRGQPQHF
TGTGCCAGCAGCTTAGGGGCAGGGCGGGGTCAGCCCCAGCATTTT
>NA|TRBJ2-7|TRBV2|TRBD1|13
CASSADRGSEQYF
TGTGCCAGCAGCGCGGACAGGGGCTCCGAGCAGTACTTC
>once|TRBJ1-4|TRBV6-1|TRBD1|17
CASSVTQGDSTNEKLFF
TGTGCCAGCAGTGTGACACAGGGGGATAGCACTAATGAAAAACTGTTTTTT
>NA|TRBJ2-3|TRBV29-1|TRBD2|13
CSAGLAGADTQYF
TGCAGCGCAGGACTAGCGGGAGCTGATACGCAGTATTTT
>NA|TRBJ2-7|TRBV13|TRBD2|14
CASSSGTRVYEQYF
TGTGCCAGCAGCTCCGGGACTAGGGTCTACGAGCAGTACTTC
>once|TRBJ2-7|TRBV4-1|NA|16
CASSQEVQLRAVEQYF
TGCGCCAGCAGCCAAGAGGTCCAGCTCCGGGCGGTCGAGCAGTACTTC
>NA|TRBJ1-5|TRBV30|NA|14
CAWSVGDGNQPQHF
TGTGCCTGGAGTGTTGGGGATGGCAATCAGCCCCAGCATTTT
>NA|TRBJ1-1|TRBV30|NA|15
CAWRSSGPRGTEAFF
TGTGCCTGGAGATCTTCGGGCCCGCGGGGCACTGAAGCTTTCTTT
>NA|TRBJ2-3|TRBV7-2|TRBD1|15
CASSWDRAATDTQYF
TGTGCCAGCAGCTGGGACAGGGCTGCCACAGATACGCAGTATTTT
>NA|TRBJ1-1|TRBV18|NA|16
CASSPPVGGSGTEAFF
TGTGCCAGCTCACCACCGGTGGGGGGGTCGGGCACTGAAGCTTTCTTT
>NA|TRBJ1-2|TRBV9|NA|16
CASSLYPFDQAYGYTF
TGTGCCAGCAGCCTGTATCCCTTCGATCAGGCTTATGGCTACACCTTC
>NA|TRBJ1-6|TRBV4-1|TRBD1|16
CASSQDEGQGGSPLHF
TGCGCCAGCAGCCAAGATGAGGGACAGGGGGGTTCACCCCTCCACTTT
>NA|TRBJ1-1|TRBV29-1|NA|14
CSVGKGRMNTEAFF
TGCAGCGTGGGCAAGGGCAGGATGAACACTGAAGCTTTCTTT
>NA|TRBJ2-1|TRBV7-2|NA|13
CASSLVGYNEQFF
TGTGCCAGCAGCTTAGTAGGGTACAATGAGCAGTTCTTC
>NA|TRBJ1-1|TRBV25-1|NA|16
CASSDGQGHVLAEAFF
TGTGCCAGCAGTGATGGGCAGGGGCATGTTTTAGCTGAAGCTTTCTTT
>NA|TRBJ2-7|TRBV6-5|NA|15
CASSYETGATYEQYF
TGTGCCAGCAGTTACGAAACTGGGGCAACCTACGAGCAGTACTTC
>NA|TRBJ1-2|TRBV5-3|TRBD1|14
CARSRGQETYGYTF
TGTGCCAGAAGCCGGGGACAGGAAACTTATGGCTACACCTTC
>once|TRBJ2-3|TRBV10-2|NA|15
CASSFSRDPRDTQYF
TGCGCCAGCAGCTTCTCCCGGGACCCCCGGGATACGCAGTATTTT
>NA|TRBJ2-7|TRBV10-3|TRBD1|16
CAISEPASGQDYEQYF
TGTGCCATCAGTGAGCCAGCATCGGGACAGGACTACGAGCAGTACTTC
>NA|TRBJ1-1|TRBV30|NA|13
CAWSSVVNTEAFF
TGTGCCTGGAGTAGCGTTGTGAACACTGAAGCTTTCTTT
>NA|TRBJ1-1|TRBV5-1|NA|12
CASSLGQAEAFF
TGCGCCAGCAGCTTGGGACAGGCTGAAGCTTTCTTT
>NA|TRBJ2-5|TRBV14|NA|17
CASSQLEGRPGQETQYF
TGTGCCAGCAGCCAATTAGAGGGTCGCCCGGGCCAAGAGACCCAGTACTTC
>NA|TRBJ2-7|TRBV10-2|NA|11
CASKSGYEQYF
TGCGCCAGCAAGTCCGGCTACGAGCAGTACTTC
>NA|TRBJ1-1|TRBV19|NA|14
CASSMGGAGTEAFF
TGTGCCAGTAGTATGGGGGGGGCCGGCACTGAAGCTTTCTTT
>NA|TRBJ2-2|TRBV4-3|NA|13
CASSQDPTGELFF
TGCGCCAGCAGCCAAGACCCCACCGGGGAGCTGTTTTTT
>NA|TRBJ1-1|TRBV10-3|TRBD1|13
CAIRGQGNTEAFF
TGTGCCATCAGGGGACAGGGGAACACTGAAGCTTTCTTT
>NA|TRBJ2-7|TRBV5-1|NA|14
CASSSGPETYEQYF
TGCGCCAGCAGCTCGGGGCCGGAAACCTACGAGCAGTACTTC
>NA|TRBJ2-1|TRBV5-6|NA|15
CASSLGEAWGNEQFF
TGTGCCAGCAGCTTGGGGGAGGCTTGGGGCAATGAGCAGTTCTTC
>NA|TRBJ2-2|TRBV6-6|NA|14
CASSPAWETGELFF
TGTGCCAGCAGCCCCGCCTGGGAAACCGGGGAGCTGTTTTTT
>NA|TRBJ1-4|TRBV7-8|NA|15
CASSYYTSVDEKLFF
TGTGCCAGCAGCTACTACACCTCCGTGGATGAAAAACTGTTTTTT
>NA|TRBJ2-3|TRBV7-9|NA|15
CASSLRLASTDTQYF
TGTGCCAGCAGCCTCAGGCTAGCAAGCACAGATACGCAGTATTTT
>NA|TRBJ2-7|TRBV14|TRBD1|19
CASSRNKWDRAHSSYEQYF
TGTGCCAGCAGCCGGAATAAATGGGACAGGGCTCACTCATCCTACGAGCAGTACTTC
>NA|TRBJ2-6|TRBV7-6|NA|14
CASSLGATVAVLTF
TGTGCCAGCAGCTTGGGGGCAACGGTTGCCGTCCTGACTTTC
>NA|TRBJ1-3|TRBV19|NA|15
CASSSVSSSGNTIYF
TGTGCCAGTAGTTCCGTCAGCAGCTCTGGAAACACCATATATTTT